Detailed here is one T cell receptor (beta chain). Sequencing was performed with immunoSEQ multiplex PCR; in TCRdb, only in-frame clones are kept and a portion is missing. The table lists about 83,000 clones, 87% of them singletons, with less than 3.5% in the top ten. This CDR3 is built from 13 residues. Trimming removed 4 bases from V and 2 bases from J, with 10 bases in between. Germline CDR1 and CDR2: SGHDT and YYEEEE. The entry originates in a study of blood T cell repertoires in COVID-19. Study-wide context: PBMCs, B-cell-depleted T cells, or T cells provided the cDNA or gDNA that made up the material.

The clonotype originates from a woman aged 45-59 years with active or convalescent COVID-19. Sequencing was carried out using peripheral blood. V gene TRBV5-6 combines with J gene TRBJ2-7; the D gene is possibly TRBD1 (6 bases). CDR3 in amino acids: CASSPGQTYEQYF. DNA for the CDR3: TGTGCCAGCAGCCCCGGACAGACCTACGAGCAGTACTTC.